The 28 T cell receptor beta chains reported below all come from one sample, sequenced in a study of T cells after yellow fever vaccination. MiXCR was run by TCRdb on the 5' RACE reads, yielding one entry per CDR3 protein. This sample has approximately 69,000 distinct CDR3 sequences, with approximately 6.2% found just once. Source: CD4+ T cells sorted from PBMCs, taken roughly 14 days after the first yellow fever vaccination. All receptors derive from a man between 18 and 29 years old who received the YFV17D yellow fever vaccine.

This clonotype was recorded many times. The chain employs TRBV5-1 and TRBJ2-3; 13 bases are shared with TRBD2. Germline CDR1 SGHRS, CDR2 YFSETQ. The ends lost 3 bases at V and 5 bases at J; junction bases unmatched: 6. The CDR3 loop spans 16 amino acids. The CDR3, as DNA: TGCGCCAGCAGCTCCCGGACTAGCGGGGGTATAGATACGCAGTATTTT. Translated: CASSSRTSGGIDTQYF.

This clonotype was seen repeatedly, ten times or more. The chain employs TRBV5-1 and TRBJ2-4; perhaps D is TRBD1 or TRBD2 (6 bases each). This CDR3 comprises 15 residues. With 1 base removed from V and 8 bases from J, the gap between germline ends came to 16 bases. CDR1 is SGHRS, CDR2 YFSETQ, per germline. In DNA, the CDR3 is TGCGCCAGCAGCTTGAACAGGGCGGAGGGGGACATTCAGTACTTC. The encoded protein is CASSLNRAEGDIQYF.

This clonotype was counted at least ten times. The gene calls are TRBV27 and TRBJ2-2; TRBD1 matches 8 bases. Losses at the gene ends were 0 bases for V and 7 bases for J; bases not matched to a gene: 1. Germline CDR1 is MNHEY and CDR2 is SMNVEV (reference sequence). This CDR3 has 14 amino acids. CDR3 residues: CASSLSDRVGELFF. The CDR3 bases are TGTGCCAGCAGTTTATCGGACAGGGTCGGGGAGCTGTTTTTT.

In this sample, this clonotype turned up many times. The chain joins TRBV27 to TRBJ1-2; 8 bases match TRBD1. The CDR3 runs 15 residues. The V gene end was trimmed by 2 bases and the J gene end by 1 base; junction bases not matched to a gene: 3. Germline V gene lookup returns CDR1 MNHEY and CDR2 SMNVEV (reference sequence). The CDR3 DNA sequence: TGTGCCAGCAGTTTAAGAACAGGGGGTAACTATGGCTACACCTTC. Protein: CASSLRTGGNYGYTF.

There are many counts of this clonotype. The chain is built from TRBV20-1 and TRBJ2-7; TRBD1 matches at 11 bases. The CDR3 is 13 residues long. The V gene's germline CDR1 is DFQATT and CDR2 SNEGSKA (reference sequence). The V gene end was trimmed by 5 bases and the J gene end by 6 bases; junction bases not matched to a gene: 6. The CDR3 bases are TGCAGTGCTTACAGGACAGGGGGCGGCGAGCAGTACTTC. Translation: CSAYRTGGGEQYF.

This clonotype has at least ten counts. V usage is TRBV7-3 and J usage is TRBJ2-5, with unresolved D. This CDR3 region has 16 residues. Trimming left V 0 bases short and J 3 bases short, with 14 bases between. Germline CDR1 is SGHTA and CDR2 is FQGTGA. The chain's CDR3 is CASSLTGFTPEETQYF. The DNA of the CDR3 is TGTGCCAGCAGCTTAACGGGCTTCACCCCGGAAGAGACCCAGTACTTC.

At least ten counts were recorded for this clonotype. This chain links TRBV7-3 with TRBJ2-6; no firm D call. Germline V gives CDR1 SGHTA, CDR2 FQGTGA. CDR3 length equals 17 residues. The V and J ends lost 2 bases and 2 bases respectively, with 13 bases between them. The CDR3 sequence is CASSLGSVAAGANVLTF. The CDR3 DNA reads TGTGCCAGCAGCTTAGGAAGCGTCGCCGCTGGGGCCAACGTCCTGACTTTC.

This clonotype was observed many times. The gene calls are TRBV29-1 and TRBJ2-7; D remains ambiguous. CDR1 is SQVTM, CDR2 ANQGSEA, per germline. CDR3 length: 13 amino acids. V dropped 4 bases and J dropped 0 bases, with 10 bases sitting between them. In DNA, the CDR3 is TGCAGCGTTGTTATTGCCGACTCCTACGAGCAGTACGTC. Its protein product is CSVVIADSYEQYV.

As regards this clonotype: This clone may be a read error of a much larger clone one base away. The V call is TRBV5-1, the J call TRBJ1-2; tentative D call: TRBD1 (5 bases). The CDR3 is 16 residues long. Germline CDR1 SGHRS, CDR2 YFSETQ. Here the CDR3 DNA reads TGCGTCAGCAGCTTGGGGTCGACAGAGGGGAACTATGGCTACACCTTC. Its protein product is CVSSLGSTEGNYGYTF.

This clonotype was seen repeatedly, ten times or more. The V call is TRBV7-9, the J call TRBJ1-1; D is ambiguous. This CDR3 has 11 amino acids. The V end lost 5 bases, the J end lost 11 bases, and 12 bases lay between the germline ends. Germline V gene lookup returns CDR1 SEHNR and CDR2 FQNEAQ (reference sequence). The CDR3 sequence is CASSPSAVAFF. The DNA for the CDR3 is TGTGCCAGCAGCCCATCAGCTGTGGCTTTCTTT.

This clonotype was seen at least ten times. This chain connects TRBV20-1 to TRBJ2-5; D remains ambiguous. The CDR3 has 11 amino acids. Trimming removed 6 bases from V and 5 bases from J, with 10 bases in between. Germline CDR1 DFQATT, CDR2 SNEGSKA (reference sequence). CDR3 residues: CSADSWETQYF. Written as DNA, the CDR3 is TGCAGTGCGGATAGTTGGGAGACCCAGTACTTC.

In this sample, this clonotype turned up many times. The chain links TRBV12-3 or TRBV12-4 to TRBJ2-3; D remains ambiguous. V was cut by 6 bases and J by 10 bases, with 11 bases left in between. The CDR3 totals 11 residues. In DNA, the CDR3 is TGTGCCAGCAGCCTCGACTTAGCGCAGTATTTT. Its translation is CASSLDLAQYF.

In this sample, this clonotype turned up many times. V usage is TRBV4-3 and J usage is TRBJ2-2; D possibly corresponds to TRBD1 (6 bases). Germline V gene sequence: CDR1 LGHNA, CDR2 YSLEER. The length of the CDR3 is 16 residues. V lost 0 bases to trimming and J lost 5 bases, with 13 bases between them. CDR3 loop: CASSQEVQGGTGELFF. CDR3 DNA: TGCGCCAGCAGCCAAGAAGTACAGGGCGGAACCGGGGAGCTGTTTTTT.

This clonotype was picked up many times. The chain couples TRBV12-3 or TRBV12-4 to TRBJ2-1, with D possibly matching TRBD1 (6 bases). The CDR3 is made up of 16 amino acids. V was shortened by 6 bases and J by 0 bases, with 15 bases between the two germline ends. DNA for the CDR3: TGTGCCAGCAGGTCCAGGGGACCCAGCTCCTACAATGAGCAGTTCTTC. Its translation: CASRSRGPSSYNEQFF.

This clonotype has ten or more counts. V usage is TRBV5-1 and J usage is TRBJ2-1; 7 bases fit TRBD1. The CDR3 runs to 16 residues. From germline, CDR1 is SGHRS and CDR2 YFSETQ. V lost 4 bases and J lost 7; bases outside the gene matches: 14. The CDR3 region has the DNA TGCGCCAGCAGCCCGAGGGCGATAGACAGGGATAATGAGCAGTTCTTC. The encoded protein is CASSPRAIDRDNEQFF.

Remarks on this clonotype: Since a much larger clone is just one base distant, this may be a read error. This chain uses TRBV7-3 with TRBJ2-6, with D unresolved. The CDR3 loop spans 15 amino acids. CDR1 is SGHTA and CDR2 is FQGTGA in the germline V gene. The ends were cut back, 2 bases at V and 5 bases at J, with 10 bases in the middle. The CDR3 nucleotides read TGTGCCAGCAGCTTAGGCCCGAGGAGGGCCAACGTCCTGACTTTC. This gives the protein CASSLGPRRANVLTF.

This clonotype was seen a handful of times. The chain combines TRBV3-1 with TRBJ2-5, with TRBD2 identical over 8 bases. With V trimmed by 0 bases and J by 0 bases, 9 bases remained unmatched. The CDR3 is 18 amino acids. Germline assignment: CDR1 LGHDT and CDR2 YNNKEL (reference sequence). The chain's CDR3 is CASSQDLVGGGYQETQYF. DNA of the CDR3: TGTGCCAGCAGCCAAGATCTGGTTGGCGGGGGGTACCAAGAGACCCAGTACTTC.

This clonotype was found many times. The chain links TRBV19 to TRBJ2-3; 9 positions agree with TRBD2. V lost 5 bases to trimming and J lost 14 bases; unmatched junction nucleotides: 11. CDR3 length: 13 amino acids. The V gene's germline CDR1 is LNHDA and CDR2 SQIVND (reference sequence). The CDR3 reads CASSEAGGLNAYF. CDR3 coding DNA: TGTGCCAGTAGTGAAGCGGGGGGCTTAAACGCGTATTTT.

This clonotype was recorded many times. The V gene is TRBV7-8, the J gene TRBJ2-3; maybe TRBD1 (5 bases). V was clipped by 1 base and J by 14 bases, with 13 bases between them. The CDR3 has 12 residues. Germline V gene data show CDR1 as SGHVS and CDR2 as FQNEAQ. This CDR3 is CASSLDQGTSYF. The CDR3 DNA reads TGTGCCAGCAGCTTAGACCAGGGCACCTCGTATTTT. The entire variable domain, with the rest obtained from reference TRBV7-8 and TRBJ2-3, is as follows: GAGVSQSPRYKVAKRGQDVALRCDPISGHVSLFWYQQALGQGPEFLTYFQNEAQLDKSGLPSDRFFAERPEGSVSTLKIQRTQQEDSAVYLCASSLDQGTSYFGPGTRLTVL.

This clonotype was found many times. The J gene is TRBJ1-2, the V gene TRBV12-3 or TRBV12-4, with D unresolved. Trimming pared 5 bases from V and 12 bases from J, leaving 22 bases between. The CDR3 is 14 amino acids. The CDR3 region is CASSPPAGTILNTF. The CDR3 nucleotides are TGTGCCAGCAGTCCCCCGGCGGGAACTATACTCAACACCTTC.

This rearrangement joins TRBV19 to TRBJ1-1; D uncertain. CDR3 length: 14 residues. CDR1 is LNHDA and CDR2 is SQIVND in the germline V gene (reference sequence). Trimming removed 6 bases at V and 3 bases at J, with 14 bases between. The CDR3 reads CASRIAGRDTEAFF. In DNA form, the CDR3 reads TGTGCCAGTAGAATCGCCGGGCGGGACACTGAAGCTTTCTTT.

This clonotype was seen many times. The gene calls are TRBV6-5 and TRBJ2-3; no definite D call. This CDR3 spans 12 amino acids. V dropped 5 bases and J dropped 6 bases, with 9 bases sitting between them. Germline V gives CDR1 MNHEY, CDR2 SVGAGI. The CDR3 is CASSTLGDTQYF. CDR3 DNA sequence: TGTGCCAGCAGTACCCTGGGGGATACGCAGTATTTT.

In its sample, this clonotype was seen many times. V and J are TRBV5-1 and TRBJ1-2; no reliable D call. Germline V gene sequence: CDR1 SGHRS, CDR2 YFSETQ. The CDR3 covers 13 residues. Trimming cost V 0 bases and J 5 bases, with 8 bases left between them. DNA for the CDR3: TGCGCCAGCAGCTTGGATTCAGGTTATGGCTACACCTTC. It translates to CASSLDSGYGYTF.

This clonotype was seen many times. In DNA form, the CDR3 reads TGCAGTGCTAGTGGGGGGTCAAGCACAGATACGCAGTATTTT. Protein sequence: CSASGGSSTDTQYF. This chain joins TRBV20-1 and TRBJ2-3; D may be TRBD2 (6 bases). The CDR3 spans 14 residues. Germline V gene data show CDR1 as DFQATT and CDR2 as SNEGSKA (reference sequence). Trimming shortened V by 3 bases and J by 0 bases, and 10 bases separated the two germline ends.

This clonotype has a count of ten or more. The V call is TRBV6-5, the J call TRBJ2-3; tentative D call: TRBD1 (5 bases). The germline gives CDR1 MNHEY, CDR2 SVGAGI. This CDR3 region has 12 residues. Trimming pared 6 bases from V and 13 bases from J, leaving 17 bases between. The CDR3 region is CASRPVRGREYF. In DNA, the CDR3 is TGTGCCAGCAGGCCCGTTAGGGGCAGAGAGTATTTT.

This clonotype occurred many times. The V call is TRBV12-3 or TRBV12-4, the J call TRBJ1-5; maybe TRBD1 (6 bases). V lost 6 bases to trimming and J lost 0 bases, with 9 bases between them. The CDR3 is made up of 14 amino acids. The CDR3 protein is CASSGTHSNQPQHF. CDR3 in DNA: TGTGCCAGCAGCGGGACACATAGCAATCAGCCCCAGCATTTT.

The CDR3 loop is CASSPGRLCSNEKLFF. For the CDR3, the DNA is TGTGCCAGCAGCCCTGGGCGTCTCTGCTCTAATGAAAAACTGTTTTTT. V and J are TRBV4-2 and TRBJ1-4; D ambiguous. V was shortened by 4 bases and J by 3 bases, with 15 bases between the two germline ends. The CDR3 has 16 amino acids. Germline V gene data show CDR1 as LGHNA and CDR2 as YNFKEQ.

This clonotype was recorded many times. The V gene is TRBV11-2, the J gene TRBJ2-1; 10 nucleotides match TRBD2. In germline, CDR1 is SGHAT, CDR2 FQNNGV. The CDR3 totals 15 residues. V gave up 3 bases and J gave up 8 bases; unmatched junction bases: 7. The CDR3 is CASSFGAGGGDEQFF. CDR3 DNA: TGTGCCAGCAGCTTCGGAGCGGGGGGGGGCGATGAGCAGTTCTTC.